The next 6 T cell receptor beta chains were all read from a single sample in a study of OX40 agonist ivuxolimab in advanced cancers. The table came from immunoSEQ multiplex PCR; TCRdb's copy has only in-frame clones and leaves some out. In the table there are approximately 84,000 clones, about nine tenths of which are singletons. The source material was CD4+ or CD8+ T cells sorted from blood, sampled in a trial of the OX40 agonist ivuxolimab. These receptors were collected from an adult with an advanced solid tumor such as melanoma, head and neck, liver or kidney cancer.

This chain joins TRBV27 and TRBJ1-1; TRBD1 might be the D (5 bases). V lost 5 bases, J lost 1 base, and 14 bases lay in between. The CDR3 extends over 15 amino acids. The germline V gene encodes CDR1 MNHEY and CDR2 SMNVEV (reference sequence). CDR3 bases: TGTGCCAGCAGTCGATGGGGGACGGGGAACACTGAAGCTTTCTTT. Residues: CASSRWGTGNTEAFF.

For the CDR3, the DNA is TGTGCCAGCAGCTCACCCCAATTATCCGGGGAGCAGTACTTC. This gives the protein CASSSPQLSGEQYF. The chain couples TRBV11-3 to TRBJ2-7; D not resolved. The CDR3 is made up of 14 amino acids. Germline CDR1 and CDR2: SGHNT and YENEEA. V lost 4 bases, J lost 7 bases, and 17 bases lay in between.

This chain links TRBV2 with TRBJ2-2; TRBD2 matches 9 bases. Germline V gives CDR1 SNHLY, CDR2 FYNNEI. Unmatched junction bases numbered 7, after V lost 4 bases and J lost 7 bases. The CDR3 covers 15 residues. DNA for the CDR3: TGTGCCAGCAGTGTGGTAGCGGGAGCGATCGGGGAGCTGTTTTTT. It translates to CASSVVAGAIGELFF.

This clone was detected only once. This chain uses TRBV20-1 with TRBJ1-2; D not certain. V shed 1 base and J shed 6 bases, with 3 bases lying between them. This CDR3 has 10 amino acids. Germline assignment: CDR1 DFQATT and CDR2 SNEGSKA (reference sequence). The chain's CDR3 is CSARVNGYTF. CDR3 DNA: TGCAGTGCTAGAGTCAATGGCTACACCTTC.

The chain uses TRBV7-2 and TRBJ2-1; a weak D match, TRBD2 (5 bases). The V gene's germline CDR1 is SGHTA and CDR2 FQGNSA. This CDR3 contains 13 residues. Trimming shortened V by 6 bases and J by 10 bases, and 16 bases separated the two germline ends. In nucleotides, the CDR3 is TGTGCCAGCAGTTCTACTAGTTCTCGGGAGCAGTTCTTC. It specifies CASSSTSSREQFF.

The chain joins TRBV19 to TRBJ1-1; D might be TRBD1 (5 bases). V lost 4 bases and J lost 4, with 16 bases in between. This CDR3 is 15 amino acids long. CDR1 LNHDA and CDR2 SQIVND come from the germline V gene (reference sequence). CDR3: CASSTTPPGGTEAFF. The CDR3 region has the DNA TGTGCCAGTAGTACCACCCCCCCCGGGGGCACTGAAGCTTTCTTT.